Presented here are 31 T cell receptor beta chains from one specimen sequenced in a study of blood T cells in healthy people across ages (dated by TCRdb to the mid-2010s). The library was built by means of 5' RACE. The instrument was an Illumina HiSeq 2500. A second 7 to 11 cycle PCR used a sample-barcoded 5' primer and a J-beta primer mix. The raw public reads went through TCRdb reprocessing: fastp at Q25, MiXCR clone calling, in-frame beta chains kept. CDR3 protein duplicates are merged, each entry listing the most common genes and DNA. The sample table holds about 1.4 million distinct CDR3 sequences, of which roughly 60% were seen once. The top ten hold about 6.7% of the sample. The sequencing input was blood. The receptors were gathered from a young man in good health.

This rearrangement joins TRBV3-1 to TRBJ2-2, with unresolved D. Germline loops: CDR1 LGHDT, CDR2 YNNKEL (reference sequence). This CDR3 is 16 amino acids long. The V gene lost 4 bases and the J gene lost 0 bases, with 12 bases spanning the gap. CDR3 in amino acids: CASSPVWAANTGELFF. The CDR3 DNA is TGTGCCAGCAGCCCCGTTTGGGCCGCGAACACCGGGGAGCTGTTTTTT. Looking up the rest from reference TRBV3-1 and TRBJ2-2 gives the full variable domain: DTAVSQTPKYLVTQMGNDKSIKCEQNLGHDTMYWYKQDSKKFLKIMFSYNNKELIINETVPNRFSPKSPDKAHLNLHINSLELGDSAVYFCASSPVWAANTGELFFGEGSRLTVL.

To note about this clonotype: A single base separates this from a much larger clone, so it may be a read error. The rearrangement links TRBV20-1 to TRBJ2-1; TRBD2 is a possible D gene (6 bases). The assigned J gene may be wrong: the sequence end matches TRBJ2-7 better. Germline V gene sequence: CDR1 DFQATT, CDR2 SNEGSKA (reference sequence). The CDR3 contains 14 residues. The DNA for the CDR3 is TGCAGTGCTAGATCTAGCGCCTCCTACAATGAGCAGTACTTC. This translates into CSARSSASYNEQYF.

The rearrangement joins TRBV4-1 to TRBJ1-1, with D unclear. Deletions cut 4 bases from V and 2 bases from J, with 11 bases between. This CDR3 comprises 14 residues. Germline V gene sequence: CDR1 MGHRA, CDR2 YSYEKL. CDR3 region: CASSPLSGNTEAFF. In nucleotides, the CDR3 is TGCGCCAGCAGCCCCCTATCGGGAAACACTGAAGCTTTCTTT.

The CDR3 nucleotides read TGTGCCAGCAGCTTAGAAACAGGGGTGGAGACTGAAGCTTTCTTT. Protein: CASSLETGVETEAFF. The chain links TRBV7-9 to TRBJ1-1, with 7 bases identical to TRBD1. This CDR3 contains 15 residues. The V and J ends lost 1 base and 5 bases, in that order; junction bases with no gene match: 7. CDR1 is SEHNR, CDR2 FQNEAQ, per germline (reference sequence).

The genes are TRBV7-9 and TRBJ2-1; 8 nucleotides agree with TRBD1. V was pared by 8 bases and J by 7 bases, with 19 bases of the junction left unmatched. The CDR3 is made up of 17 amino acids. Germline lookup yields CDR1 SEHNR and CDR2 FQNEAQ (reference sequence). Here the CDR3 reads CASDPTQDRVYINEQFF. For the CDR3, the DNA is TGTGCCAGCGACCCGACTCAGGACAGGGTTTATATTAATGAGCAGTTCTTC.

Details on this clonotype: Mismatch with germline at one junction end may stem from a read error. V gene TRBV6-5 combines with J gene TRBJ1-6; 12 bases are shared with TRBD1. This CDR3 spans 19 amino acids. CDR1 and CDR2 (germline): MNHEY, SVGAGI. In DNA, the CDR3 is TGTGTCAGCAGTTACGAAGGGACAGGGGGCGCGTCCTATAATTCACCCCTCCACTTT. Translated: CVSSYEGTGGASYNSPLHF.

DNA for the CDR3: TGTGCCATCAGTGGGACCCAAGAGACCCAGTACTTC. Its protein is CAISGTQETQYF. V is TRBV10-3 and J is TRBJ2-5; D call uncertain. The CDR3 is made up of 12 amino acids. Germline CDR1 is ENHRY and CDR2 is SYGVKD. The ends were cut back, 4 bases at V and 1 base at J, with 4 bases in the middle.

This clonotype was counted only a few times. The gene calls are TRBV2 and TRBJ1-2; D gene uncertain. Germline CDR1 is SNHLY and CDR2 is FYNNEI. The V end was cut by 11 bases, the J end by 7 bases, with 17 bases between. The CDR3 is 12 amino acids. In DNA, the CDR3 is TGTGCCCGCGGCCGAGGGTACATTGGCTACACCTTC. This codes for CARGRGYIGYTF.

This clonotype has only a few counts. Here the CDR3 DNA reads TGCAGTGCTAATTACGGACTGATCAATCAGCCCCAGCATTTT. Protein: CSANYGLINQPQHF. The chain is built from TRBV20-1 and TRBJ1-5; D ambiguous. The germline V and J ends were trimmed by 4 bases and 3 bases, with 13 bases remaining between them. CDR1 is DFQATT and CDR2 is SNEGSKA in the germline V gene (reference sequence). The CDR3 length is 14 residues.

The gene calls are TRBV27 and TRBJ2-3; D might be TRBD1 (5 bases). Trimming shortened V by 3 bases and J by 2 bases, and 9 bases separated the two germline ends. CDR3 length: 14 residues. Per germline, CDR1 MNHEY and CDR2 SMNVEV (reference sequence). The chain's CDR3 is CASSFRVTTDTQYF. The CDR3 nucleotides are TGTGCCAGCAGTTTCAGGGTTACCACAGATACGCAGTATTTT.

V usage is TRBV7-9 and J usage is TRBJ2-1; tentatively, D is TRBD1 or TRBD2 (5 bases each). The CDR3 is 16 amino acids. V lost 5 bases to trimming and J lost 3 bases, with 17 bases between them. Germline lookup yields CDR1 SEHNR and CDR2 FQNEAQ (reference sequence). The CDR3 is CASSPPRGHGYNEQFF. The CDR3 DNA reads TGTGCCAGCAGCCCTCCACGGGGCCACGGCTACAATGAGCAGTTCTTC.

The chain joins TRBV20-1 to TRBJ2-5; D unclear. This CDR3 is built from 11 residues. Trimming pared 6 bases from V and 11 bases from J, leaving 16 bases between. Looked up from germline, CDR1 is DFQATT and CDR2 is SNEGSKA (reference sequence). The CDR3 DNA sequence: TGCAGTGCCCCAATTACGGCTGAGCAGTACTTC. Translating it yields CSAPITAEQYF.

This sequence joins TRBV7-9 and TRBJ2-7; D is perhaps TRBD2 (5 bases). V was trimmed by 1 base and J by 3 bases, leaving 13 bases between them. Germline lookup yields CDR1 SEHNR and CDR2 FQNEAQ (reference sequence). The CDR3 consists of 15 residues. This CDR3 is CASSLEGESGYEQYF. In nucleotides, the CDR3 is TGTGCCAGCAGCTTAGAGGGTGAGAGCGGCTACGAGCAGTACTTC.

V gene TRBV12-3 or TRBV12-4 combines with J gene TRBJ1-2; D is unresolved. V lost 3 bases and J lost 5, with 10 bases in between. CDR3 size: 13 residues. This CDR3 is CASSLSLWYGYTF. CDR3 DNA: TGTGCCAGCAGTTTGAGCCTATGGTATGGCTACACCTTC.

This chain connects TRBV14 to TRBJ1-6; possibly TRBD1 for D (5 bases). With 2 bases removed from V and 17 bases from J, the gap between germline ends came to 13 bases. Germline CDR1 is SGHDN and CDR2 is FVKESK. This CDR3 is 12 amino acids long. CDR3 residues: CASSQSAGPIHF. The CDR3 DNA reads TGTGCCAGCAGCCAATCGGCGGGACCTATCCACTTT.

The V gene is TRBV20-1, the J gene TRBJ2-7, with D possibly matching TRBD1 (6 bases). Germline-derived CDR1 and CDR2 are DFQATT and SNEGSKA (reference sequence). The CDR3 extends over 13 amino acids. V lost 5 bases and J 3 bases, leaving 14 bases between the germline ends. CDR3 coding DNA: TGCAGTGCTCGCGACAGGTTTGGCTACGAGCAGTACTTC. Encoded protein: CSARDRFGYEQYF.

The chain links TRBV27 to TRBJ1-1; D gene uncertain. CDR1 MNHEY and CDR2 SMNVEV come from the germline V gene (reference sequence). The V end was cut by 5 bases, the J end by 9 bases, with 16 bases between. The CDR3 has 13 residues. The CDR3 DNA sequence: TGTGCCAGCAGTGAGAGTGGATGGGGTAAAGCTTTCTTT. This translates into CASSESGWGKAFF.

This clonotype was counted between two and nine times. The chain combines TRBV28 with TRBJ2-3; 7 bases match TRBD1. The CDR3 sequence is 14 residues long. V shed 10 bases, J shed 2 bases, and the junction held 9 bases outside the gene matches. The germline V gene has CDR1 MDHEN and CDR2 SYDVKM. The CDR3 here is CATRQGGSTDTQYF. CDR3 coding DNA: TGTGCCACTAGACAGGGCGGTTCCACAGATACGCAGTATTTT. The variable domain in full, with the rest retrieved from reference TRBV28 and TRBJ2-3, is DVKVTQSSRYLVKRTGEKVFLECVQDMDHENMFWYRQDPGLGLRLIYFSYDVKMKEKGDIPEGYSVSREKKERFSLILESASTNQTSMYLCATRQGGSTDTQYFGPGTRLTVL.

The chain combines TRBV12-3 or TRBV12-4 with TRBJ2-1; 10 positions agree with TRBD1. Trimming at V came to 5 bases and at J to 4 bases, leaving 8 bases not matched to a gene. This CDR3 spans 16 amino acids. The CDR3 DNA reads TGTGCCAGCAGTGCGCCGGGACAGGGGTCATACAATGAGCAGTTCTTC. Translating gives CASSAPGQGSYNEQFF.

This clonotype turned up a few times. CDR3 in DNA: TGTGCCAGCAGCTCCGCCAGGGTTAATACGCAGTATTTT. Its translation: CASSSARVNTQYF. The gene calls are TRBV7-2 and TRBJ2-3; perhaps TRBD1 as D (5 bases). CDR1 and CDR2 from the germline V gene are SGHTA and FQGNSA. Trimming pared 4 bases from V and 7 bases from J, leaving 12 bases between. This CDR3 has 13 residues.

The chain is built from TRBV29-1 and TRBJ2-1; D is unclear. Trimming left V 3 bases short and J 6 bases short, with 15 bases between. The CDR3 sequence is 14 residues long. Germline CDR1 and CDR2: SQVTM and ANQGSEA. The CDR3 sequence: CSVEGGSPLNEQFF. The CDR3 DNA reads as TGCAGCGTTGAGGGTGGCTCACCCCTCAATGAGCAGTTCTTC.

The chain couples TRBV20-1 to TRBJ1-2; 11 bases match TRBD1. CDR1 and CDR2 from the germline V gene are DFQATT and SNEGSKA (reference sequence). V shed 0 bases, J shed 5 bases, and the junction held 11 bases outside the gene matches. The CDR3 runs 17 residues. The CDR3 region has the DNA TGCAGTGCTAGAGAAACGGGACAGGGGGTACTGGGGTATGGCTACACCTTC. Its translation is CSARETGQGVLGYGYTF.

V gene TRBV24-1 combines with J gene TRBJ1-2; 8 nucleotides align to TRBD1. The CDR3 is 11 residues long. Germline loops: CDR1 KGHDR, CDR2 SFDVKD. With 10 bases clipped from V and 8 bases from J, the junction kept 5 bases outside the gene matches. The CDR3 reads CATADRDGYTF. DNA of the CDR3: TGTGCCACTGCGGACAGGGACGGCTACACCTTC.

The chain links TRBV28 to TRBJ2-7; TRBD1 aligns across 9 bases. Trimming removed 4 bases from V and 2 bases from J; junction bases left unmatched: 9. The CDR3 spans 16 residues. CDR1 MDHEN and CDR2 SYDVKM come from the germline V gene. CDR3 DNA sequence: TGTGCCAGCAGTTCGGTGGGGGGACAGGGACCCTACGAGCAGTACTTC. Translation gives CASSSVGGQGPYEQYF.

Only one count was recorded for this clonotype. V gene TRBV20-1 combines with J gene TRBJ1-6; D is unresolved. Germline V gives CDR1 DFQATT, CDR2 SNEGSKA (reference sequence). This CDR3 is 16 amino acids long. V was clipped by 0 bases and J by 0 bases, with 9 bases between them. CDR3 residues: CSARDLEGSYNSPLHF. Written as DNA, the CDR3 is TGCAGTGCTAGAGATCTGGAGGGCTCCTATAATTCACCCCTCCACTTT.

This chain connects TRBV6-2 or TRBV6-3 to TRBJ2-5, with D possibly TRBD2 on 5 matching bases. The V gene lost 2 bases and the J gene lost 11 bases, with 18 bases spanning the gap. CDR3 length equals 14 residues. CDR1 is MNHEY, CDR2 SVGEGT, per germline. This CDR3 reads CASSYKTPEWEQYF. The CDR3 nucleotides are TGTGCCAGCAGTTACAAGACCCCGGAGTGGGAGCAGTACTTC.

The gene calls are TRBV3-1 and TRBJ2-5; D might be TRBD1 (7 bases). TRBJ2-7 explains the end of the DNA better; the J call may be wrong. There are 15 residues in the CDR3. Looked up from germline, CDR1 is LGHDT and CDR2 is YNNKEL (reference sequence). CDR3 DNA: TGTGCCAGCAGCCCCCAGGGGGGTCGCTGGTACGAGCAGTACTTC. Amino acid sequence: CASSPQGGRWYEQYF.

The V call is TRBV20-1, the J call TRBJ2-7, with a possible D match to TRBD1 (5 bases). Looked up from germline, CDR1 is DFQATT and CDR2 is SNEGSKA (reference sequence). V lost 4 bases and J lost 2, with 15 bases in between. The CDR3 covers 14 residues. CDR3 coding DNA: TGCAGTGCTAACCACAGGCGTAGCACCTACGAGCAGTACTTC. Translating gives CSANHRRSTYEQYF.

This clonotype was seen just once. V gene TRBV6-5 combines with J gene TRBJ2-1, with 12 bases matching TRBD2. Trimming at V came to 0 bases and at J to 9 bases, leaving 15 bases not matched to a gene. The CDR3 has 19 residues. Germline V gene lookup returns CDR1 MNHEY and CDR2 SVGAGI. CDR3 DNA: TGTGCCAGCAGTTACTCGGATACACTAGCGGGGGGCAGGGGTGGTGAGCAGTTCTTC. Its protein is CASSYSDTLAGGRGGEQFF.

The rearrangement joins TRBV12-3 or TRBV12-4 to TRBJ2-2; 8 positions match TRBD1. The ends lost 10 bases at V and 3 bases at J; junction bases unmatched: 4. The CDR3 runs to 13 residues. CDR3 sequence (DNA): TGTGCCACCAGGGGGCAGGACACCGGGGAGCTGTTTTTT. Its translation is CATRGQDTGELFF.

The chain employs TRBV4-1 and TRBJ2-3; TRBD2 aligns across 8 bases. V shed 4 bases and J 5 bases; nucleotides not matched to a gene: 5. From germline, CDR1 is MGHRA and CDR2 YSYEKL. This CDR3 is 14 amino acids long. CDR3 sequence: CASSLKAGVDTQYF. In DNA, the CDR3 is TGCGCCAGCAGCCTAAAAGCGGGAGTAGATACGCAGTATTTT.